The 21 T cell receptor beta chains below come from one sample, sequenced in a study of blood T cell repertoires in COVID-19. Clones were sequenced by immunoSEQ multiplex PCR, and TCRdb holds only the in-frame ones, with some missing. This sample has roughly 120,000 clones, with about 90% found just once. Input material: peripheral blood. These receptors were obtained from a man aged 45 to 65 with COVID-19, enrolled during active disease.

CDR3 protein: CASSPTLASSYEQYF. In DNA form, the CDR3 reads TGTGCCAGCTCACCTACGCTAGCGAGCTCCTACGAGCAGTACTTC. V and J are TRBV18 and TRBJ2-7; tentative D call: TRBD2 (6 bases). Per germline, CDR1 KGHSH and CDR2 LQKENI. The CDR3 is 15 amino acids. Trimming pared 3 bases from V and 0 bases from J, leaving 12 bases between.

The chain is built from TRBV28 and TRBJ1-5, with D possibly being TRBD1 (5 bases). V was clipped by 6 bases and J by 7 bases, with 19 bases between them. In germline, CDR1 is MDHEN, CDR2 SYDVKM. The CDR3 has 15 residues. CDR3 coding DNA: TGTGCCAGCAGCCCTTCGGGGGGGGGTTGGCAGCCCCAGCATTTT. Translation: CASSPSGGGWQPQHF.

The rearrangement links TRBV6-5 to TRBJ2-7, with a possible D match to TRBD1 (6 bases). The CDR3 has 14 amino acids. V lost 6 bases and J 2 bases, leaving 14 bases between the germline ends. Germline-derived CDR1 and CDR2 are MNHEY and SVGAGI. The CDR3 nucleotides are TGTGCCAGCAGACCGGGACACCAGACCTACGAGCAGTACTTC. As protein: CASRPGHQTYEQYF.

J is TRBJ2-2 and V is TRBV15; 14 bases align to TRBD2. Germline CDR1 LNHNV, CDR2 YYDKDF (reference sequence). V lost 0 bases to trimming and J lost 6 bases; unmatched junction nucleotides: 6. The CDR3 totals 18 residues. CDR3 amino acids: CATSRETSGRALAGELFF. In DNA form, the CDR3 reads TGTGCCACCAGCAGAGAGACTAGCGGGAGGGCCCTTGCCGGGGAGCTGTTTTTT.

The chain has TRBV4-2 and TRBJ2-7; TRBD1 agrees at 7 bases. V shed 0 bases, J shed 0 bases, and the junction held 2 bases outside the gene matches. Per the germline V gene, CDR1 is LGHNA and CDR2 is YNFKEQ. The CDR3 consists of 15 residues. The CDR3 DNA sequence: TGTGCCAGCAGCCAAGAGACAGGGTACTCCTACGAGCAGTACTTC. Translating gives CASSQETGYSYEQYF.

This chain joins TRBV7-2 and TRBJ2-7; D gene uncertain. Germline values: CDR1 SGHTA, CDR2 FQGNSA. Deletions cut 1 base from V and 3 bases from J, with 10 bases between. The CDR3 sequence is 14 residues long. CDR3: CASSLGALDYEQYF. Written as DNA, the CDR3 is TGTGCCAGCAGCTTAGGGGCACTGGACTACGAGCAGTACTTC.

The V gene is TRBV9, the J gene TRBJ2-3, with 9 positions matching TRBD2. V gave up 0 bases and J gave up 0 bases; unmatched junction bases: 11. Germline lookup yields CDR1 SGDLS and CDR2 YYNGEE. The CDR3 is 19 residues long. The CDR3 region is CASSVASAGGGSSTDTQYF. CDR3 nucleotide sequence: TGTGCCAGCAGCGTAGCCTCAGCGGGAGGCGGTTCTAGCACAGATACGCAGTATTTT.

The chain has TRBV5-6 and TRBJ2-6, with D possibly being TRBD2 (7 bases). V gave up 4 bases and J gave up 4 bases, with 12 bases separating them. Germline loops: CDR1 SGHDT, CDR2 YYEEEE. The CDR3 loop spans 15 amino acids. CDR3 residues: CASSAGAAGANVLTF. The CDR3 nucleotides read TGTGCCAGCAGCGCGGGGGCTGCCGGGGCCAACGTCCTGACTTTC.

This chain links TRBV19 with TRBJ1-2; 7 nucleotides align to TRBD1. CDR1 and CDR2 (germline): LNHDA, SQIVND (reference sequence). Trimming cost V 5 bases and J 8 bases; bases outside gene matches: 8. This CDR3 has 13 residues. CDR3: CASSPSGGWGYTF. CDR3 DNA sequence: TGTGCCAGTAGTCCGTCAGGGGGATGGGGCTACACCTTC.

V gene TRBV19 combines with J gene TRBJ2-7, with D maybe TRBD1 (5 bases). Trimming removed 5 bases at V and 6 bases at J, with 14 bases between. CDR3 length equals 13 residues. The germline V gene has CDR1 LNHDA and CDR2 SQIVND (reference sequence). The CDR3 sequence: CASSARTSGEQYF. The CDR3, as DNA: TGTGCCAGTAGTGCCCGGACATCTGGCGAGCAGTACTTC.

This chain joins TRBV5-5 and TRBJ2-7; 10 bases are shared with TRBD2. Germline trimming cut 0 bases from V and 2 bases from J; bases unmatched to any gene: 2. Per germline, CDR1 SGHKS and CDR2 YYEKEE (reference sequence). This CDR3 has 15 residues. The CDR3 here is CASSLGTSGTYEQYV. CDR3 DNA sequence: TGTGCCAGCAGCTTGGGGACTAGCGGAACCTACGAGCAGTACGTC.

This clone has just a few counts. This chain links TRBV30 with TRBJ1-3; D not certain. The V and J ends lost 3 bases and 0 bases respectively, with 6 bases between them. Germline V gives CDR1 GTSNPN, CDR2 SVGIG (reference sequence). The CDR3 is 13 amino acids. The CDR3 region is CAWSRGSGNTIYF. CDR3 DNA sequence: TGTGCCTGGAGCCGGGGCTCTGGAAACACCATATATTTT.

The CDR3 spells CASRSQGWGNQPQHF. The CDR3 DNA follows: TGTGCCAGCAGATCACAGGGGTGGGGCAATCAGCCCCAGCATTTT. The rearrangement uses TRBV6-6 and TRBJ1-5, with TRBD1 identical over 7 bases. The CDR3 consists of 15 residues. Germline-derived CDR1 and CDR2 are MNHNY and SVGAGI (reference sequence). J was trimmed by 2 bases and V by 6 bases; bases with no gene match: 7.

CDR3 nucleotide sequence: TGTGCCAGCAGTGAGCGGGAGGGGACCTATGAGCAGTTCTTC. Its translation: CASSEREGTYEQFF. V is TRBV7-8 and J is TRBJ2-1; 10 bases are shared with TRBD2. Germline V lookup: CDR1 SGHVS, CDR2 FQNEAQ. The CDR3 is 14 residues long. V shed 6 bases, J shed 8 bases, and the junction held 7 bases outside the gene matches. The whole variable domain, remainder taken from reference TRBV7-8 and TRBJ2-1, is GAGVSQSPRYKVAKRGQDVALRCDPISGHVSLFWYQQALGQGPEFLTYFQNEAQLDKSGLPSDRFFAERPEGSVSTLKIQRTQQEDSAVYLCASSEREGTYEQFFGPGTRLTVL.

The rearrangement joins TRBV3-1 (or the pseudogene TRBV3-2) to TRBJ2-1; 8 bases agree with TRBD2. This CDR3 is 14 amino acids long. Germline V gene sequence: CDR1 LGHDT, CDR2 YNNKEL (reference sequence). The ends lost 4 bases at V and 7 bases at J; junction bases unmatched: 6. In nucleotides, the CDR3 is TGTGCCAGCAGCCTCGGGACTAGGTTAAATGAGCAGTTCTTC. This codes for CASSLGTRLNEQFF.

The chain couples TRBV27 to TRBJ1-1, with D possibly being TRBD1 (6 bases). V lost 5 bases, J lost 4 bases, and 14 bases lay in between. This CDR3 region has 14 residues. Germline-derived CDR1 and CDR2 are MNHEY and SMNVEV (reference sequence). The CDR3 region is CASSPFSGVTEAFF. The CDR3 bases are TGTGCCAGCAGTCCCTTTTCAGGGGTCACTGAAGCTTTCTTT.

The DNA of the CDR3 is TGTGCCAGCAGCTCGGACAGGGACAATCAGCCCCAGCATTTT. It yields the protein CASSSDRDNQPQHF. The V and J genes are TRBV6-5 and TRBJ1-5; 8 nucleotides match TRBD1. The V gene's germline CDR1 is MNHEY and CDR2 SVGAGI. Trimming removed 6 bases from V and 3 bases from J; junction bases left unmatched: 4. This CDR3 has 14 residues.

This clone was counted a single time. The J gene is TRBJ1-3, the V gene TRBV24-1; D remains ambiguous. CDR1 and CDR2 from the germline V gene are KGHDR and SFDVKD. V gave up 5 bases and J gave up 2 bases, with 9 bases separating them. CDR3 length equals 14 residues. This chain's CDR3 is CATSAGGPGNTIYF. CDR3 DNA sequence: TGTGCCACCAGTGCGGGAGGTCCTGGAAACACCATATATTTT.

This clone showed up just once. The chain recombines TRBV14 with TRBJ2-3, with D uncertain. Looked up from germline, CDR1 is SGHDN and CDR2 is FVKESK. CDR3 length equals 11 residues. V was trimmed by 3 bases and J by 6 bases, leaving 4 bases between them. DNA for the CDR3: TGTGCCAGCAGCCACAGTGATACGCAGTATTTT. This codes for CASSHSDTQYF.

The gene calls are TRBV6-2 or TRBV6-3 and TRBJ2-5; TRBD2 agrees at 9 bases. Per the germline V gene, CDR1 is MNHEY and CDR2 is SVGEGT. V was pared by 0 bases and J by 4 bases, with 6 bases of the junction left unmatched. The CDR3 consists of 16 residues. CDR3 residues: CASSYSRVSGRETQYF. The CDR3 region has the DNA TGTGCCAGCAGTTACTCGAGGGTTAGCGGGAGAGAGACCCAGTACTTC.

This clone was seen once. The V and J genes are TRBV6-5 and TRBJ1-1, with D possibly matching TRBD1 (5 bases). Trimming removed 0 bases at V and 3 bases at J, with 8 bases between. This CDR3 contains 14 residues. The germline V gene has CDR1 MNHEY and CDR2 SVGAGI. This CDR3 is CASSYSGGDTEAFF. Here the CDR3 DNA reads TGTGCCAGCAGTTACTCGGGGGGGGACACTGAAGCTTTCTTT.